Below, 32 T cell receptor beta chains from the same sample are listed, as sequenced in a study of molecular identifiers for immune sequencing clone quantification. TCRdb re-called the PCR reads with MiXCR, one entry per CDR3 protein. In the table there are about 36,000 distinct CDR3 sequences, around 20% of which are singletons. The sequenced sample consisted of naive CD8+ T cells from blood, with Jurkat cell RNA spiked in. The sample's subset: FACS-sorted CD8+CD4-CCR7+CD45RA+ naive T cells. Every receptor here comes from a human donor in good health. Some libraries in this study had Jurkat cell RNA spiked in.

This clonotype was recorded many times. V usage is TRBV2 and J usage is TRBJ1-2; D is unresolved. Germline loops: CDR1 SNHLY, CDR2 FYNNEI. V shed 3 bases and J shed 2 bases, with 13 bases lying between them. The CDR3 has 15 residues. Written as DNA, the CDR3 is TGTGCCAGCAGTGATAGTTGGGTAGGGAACTATGGCTACACCTTC. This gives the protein CASSDSWVGNYGYTF. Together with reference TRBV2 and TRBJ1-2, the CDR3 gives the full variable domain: EPEVTQTPSHQVTQMGQEVILRCVPISNHLYFYWYRQILGQKVEFLVSFYNNEISEKSEIFDDQFSVERPDGSNFTLKIRSTKLEDSAMYFCASSDSWVGNYGYTFGSGTRLTVV.

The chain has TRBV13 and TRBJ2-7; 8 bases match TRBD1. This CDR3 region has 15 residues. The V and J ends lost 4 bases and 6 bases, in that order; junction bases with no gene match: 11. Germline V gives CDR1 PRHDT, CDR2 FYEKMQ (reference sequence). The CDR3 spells CASSSSGAGGLEQYF. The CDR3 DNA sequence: TGTGCCAGCAGCTCATCCGGTGCAGGGGGCCTCGAGCAGTACTTC.

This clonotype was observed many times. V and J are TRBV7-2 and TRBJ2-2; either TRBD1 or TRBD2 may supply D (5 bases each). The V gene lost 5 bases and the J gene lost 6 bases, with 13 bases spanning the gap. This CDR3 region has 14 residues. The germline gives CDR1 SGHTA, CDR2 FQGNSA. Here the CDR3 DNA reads TGTGCCAGCAGCCAACCGACGGGACCCGGGGAGCTGTTTTTT. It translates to CASSQPTGPGELFF.

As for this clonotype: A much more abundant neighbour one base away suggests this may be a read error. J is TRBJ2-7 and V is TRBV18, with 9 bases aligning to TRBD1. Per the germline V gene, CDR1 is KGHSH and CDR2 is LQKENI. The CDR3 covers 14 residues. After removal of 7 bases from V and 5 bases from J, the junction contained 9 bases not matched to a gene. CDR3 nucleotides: TGTGCCAGCTACTCGGGACAGGGCATCAACGAGCAGTACTTC. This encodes CASYSGQGINEQYF.

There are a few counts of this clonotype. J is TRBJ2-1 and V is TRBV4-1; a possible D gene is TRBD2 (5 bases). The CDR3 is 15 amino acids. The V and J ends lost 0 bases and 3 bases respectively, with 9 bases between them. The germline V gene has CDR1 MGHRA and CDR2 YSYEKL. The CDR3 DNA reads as TGCGCCAGCAGCCAAGAGGAGCGGCGCTACAATGAGCAGTTCTTC. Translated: CASSQEERRYNEQFF.

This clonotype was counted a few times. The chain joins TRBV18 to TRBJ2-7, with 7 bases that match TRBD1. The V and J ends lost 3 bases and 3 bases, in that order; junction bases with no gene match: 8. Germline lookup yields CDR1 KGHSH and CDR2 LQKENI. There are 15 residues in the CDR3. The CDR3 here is CASSPPGRGYYEQYF. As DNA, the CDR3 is TGTGCCAGCTCACCCCCCGGCAGGGGGTACTACGAGCAGTACTTC.

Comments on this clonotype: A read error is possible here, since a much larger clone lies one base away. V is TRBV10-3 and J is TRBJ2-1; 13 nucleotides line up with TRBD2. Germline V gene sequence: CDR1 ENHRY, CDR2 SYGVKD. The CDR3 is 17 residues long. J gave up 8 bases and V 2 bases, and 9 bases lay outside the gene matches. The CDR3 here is CAISEGIRTSGSHEQFF. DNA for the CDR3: TGTGCCATCAGTGAGGGGATACGGACTAGCGGGAGTCATGAGCAGTTCTTC.

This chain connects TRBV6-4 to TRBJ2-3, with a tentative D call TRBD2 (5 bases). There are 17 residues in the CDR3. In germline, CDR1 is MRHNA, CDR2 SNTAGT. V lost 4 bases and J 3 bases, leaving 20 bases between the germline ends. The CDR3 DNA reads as TGTGCCAGCAGTGGCGTCCGGGGAGTAAAGAGGACAGATACGCAGTATTTT. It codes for CASSGVRGVKRTDTQYF.

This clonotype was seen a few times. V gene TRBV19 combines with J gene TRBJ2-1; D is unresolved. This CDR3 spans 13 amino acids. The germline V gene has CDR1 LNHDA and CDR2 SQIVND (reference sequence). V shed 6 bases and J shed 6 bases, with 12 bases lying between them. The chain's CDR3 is CASSDWAANEQFF. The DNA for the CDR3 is TGTGCCAGTAGCGACTGGGCGGCCAATGAGCAGTTCTTC.

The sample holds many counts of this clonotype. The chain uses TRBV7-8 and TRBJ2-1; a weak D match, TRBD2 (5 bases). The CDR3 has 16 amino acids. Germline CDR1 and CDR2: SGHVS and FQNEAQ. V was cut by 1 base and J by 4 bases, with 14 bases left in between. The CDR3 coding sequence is TGTGCCAGCAGCTTAGTAACGGTACGGGGTTACAATGAGCAGTTCTTC. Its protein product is CASSLVTVRGYNEQFF.

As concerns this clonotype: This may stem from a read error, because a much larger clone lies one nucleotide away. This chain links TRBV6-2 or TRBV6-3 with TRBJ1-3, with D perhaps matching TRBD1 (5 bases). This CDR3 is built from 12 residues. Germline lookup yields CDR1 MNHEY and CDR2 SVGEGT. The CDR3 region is CASSSWDGPRSF. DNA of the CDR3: TGTGCCAGCAGTTCCTGGGACGGACCCCGTAGTTTT.

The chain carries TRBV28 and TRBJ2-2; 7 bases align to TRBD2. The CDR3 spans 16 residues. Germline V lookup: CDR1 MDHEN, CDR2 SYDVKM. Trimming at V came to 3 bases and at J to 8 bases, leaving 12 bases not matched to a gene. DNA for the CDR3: TGTGCCAGCAGTTTGGCGCATGAGGCTAGCGGAGGGGAGCTGTTTTTT. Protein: CASSLAHEASGGELFF.

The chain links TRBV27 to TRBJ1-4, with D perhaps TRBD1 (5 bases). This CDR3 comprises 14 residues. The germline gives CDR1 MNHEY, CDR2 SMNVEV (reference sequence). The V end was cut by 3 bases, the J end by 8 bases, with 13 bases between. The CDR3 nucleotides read TGTGCCAGCAGTTTCGGGCAGGGTCGAGAAAAACTGTTTTTT. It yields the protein CASSFGQGREKLFF. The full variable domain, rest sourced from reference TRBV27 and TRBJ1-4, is EAQVTQNPRYLITVTGKKLTVTCSQNMNHEYMSWYRQDPGLGLRQIYYSMNVEVTDKGDVPEGYKVSRKEKRNFPLILESPSPNQTSLYFCASSFGQGREKLFFGSGTQLSVL.

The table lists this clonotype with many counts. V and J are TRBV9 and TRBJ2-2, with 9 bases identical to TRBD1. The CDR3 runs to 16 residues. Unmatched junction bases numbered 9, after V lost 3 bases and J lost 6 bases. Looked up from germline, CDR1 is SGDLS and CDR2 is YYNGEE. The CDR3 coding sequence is TGTGCCAGCAGCGCCCAGGGACAGGGAGCGGCCGGGGAGCTGTTTTTT. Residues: CASSAQGQGAAGELFF. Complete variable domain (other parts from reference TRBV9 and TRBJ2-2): DSGVTQTPKHLITATGQRVTLRCSPRSGDLSVYWYQQSLDQGLQFLIQYYNGEERAKGNILERFSAQQFPDLHSELNLSSLELGDSALYFCASSAQGQGAAGELFFGEGSRLTVL.

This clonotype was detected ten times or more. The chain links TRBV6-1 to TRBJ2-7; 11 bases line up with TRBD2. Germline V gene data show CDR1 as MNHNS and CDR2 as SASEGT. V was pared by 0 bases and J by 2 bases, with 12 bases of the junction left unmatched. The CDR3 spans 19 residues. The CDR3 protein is CASSEAPKSLAGVPYEQYF. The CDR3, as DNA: TGTGCCAGCAGTGAAGCCCCCAAATCACTAGCGGGAGTACCCTACGAGCAGTACTTC.

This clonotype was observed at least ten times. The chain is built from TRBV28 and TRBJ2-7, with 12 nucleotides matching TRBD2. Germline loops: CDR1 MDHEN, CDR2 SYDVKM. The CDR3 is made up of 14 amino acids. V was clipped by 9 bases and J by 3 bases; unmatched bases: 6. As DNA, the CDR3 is TGTGCCAGTCGACTAGCGGGAGTCCTCTACGAGCAGTACTTC. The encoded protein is CASRLAGVLYEQYF.

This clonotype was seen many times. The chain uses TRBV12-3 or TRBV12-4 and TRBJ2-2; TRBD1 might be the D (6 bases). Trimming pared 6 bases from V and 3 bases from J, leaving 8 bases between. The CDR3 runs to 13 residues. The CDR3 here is CASSPGDTGELFF. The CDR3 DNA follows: TGTGCCAGCAGCCCAGGGGACACCGGGGAGCTGTTTTTT.

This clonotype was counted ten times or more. DNA for the CDR3: TGTGCCAGCAGCCTCGGGGTCCTAGAGGACGAGCAGTACTTC. Translated: CASSLGVLEDEQYF. The J gene is TRBJ2-7, the V gene TRBV5-8; D is perhaps TRBD2 (5 bases). Germline V gene lookup returns CDR1 SGHTS and CDR2 YDEGEE. The length of the CDR3 is 14 residues. Trimming took 4 bases from V and 5 from J, leaving 16 bases between them.

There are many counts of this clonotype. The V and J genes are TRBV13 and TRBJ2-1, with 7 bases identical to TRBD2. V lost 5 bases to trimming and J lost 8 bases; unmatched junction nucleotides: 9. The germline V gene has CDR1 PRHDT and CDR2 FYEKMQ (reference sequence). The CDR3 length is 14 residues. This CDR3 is CASSAGTMVYEQFF. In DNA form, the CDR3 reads TGTGCCAGCAGCGCCGGGACTATGGTGTATGAGCAGTTCTTC.

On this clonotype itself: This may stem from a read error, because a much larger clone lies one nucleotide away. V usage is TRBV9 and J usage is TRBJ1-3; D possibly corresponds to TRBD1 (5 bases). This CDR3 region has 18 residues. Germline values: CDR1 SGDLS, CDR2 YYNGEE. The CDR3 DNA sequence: TGTGCCAGCAGTGGACCGGGACTCCGAAGTAGCTCTGGAAGCACCATATATTTT. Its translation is CASSGPGLRSSSGSTIYF.

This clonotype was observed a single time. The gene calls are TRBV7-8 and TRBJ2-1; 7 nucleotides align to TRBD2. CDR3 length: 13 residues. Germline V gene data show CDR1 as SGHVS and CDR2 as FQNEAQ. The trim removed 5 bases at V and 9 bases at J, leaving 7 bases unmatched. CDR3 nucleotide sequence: TGTGCCAGCAGCAGCACAAGCGGGGCTGAGCAGTTCTTC. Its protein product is CASSSTSGAEQFF.

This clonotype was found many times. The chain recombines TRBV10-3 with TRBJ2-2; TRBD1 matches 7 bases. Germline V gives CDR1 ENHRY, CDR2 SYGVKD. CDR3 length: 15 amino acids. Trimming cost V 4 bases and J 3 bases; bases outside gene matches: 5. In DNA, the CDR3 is TGTGCCATCAGTGCCGGGACAGCCTACACCGGGGAGCTGTTTTTT. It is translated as CAISAGTAYTGELFF.

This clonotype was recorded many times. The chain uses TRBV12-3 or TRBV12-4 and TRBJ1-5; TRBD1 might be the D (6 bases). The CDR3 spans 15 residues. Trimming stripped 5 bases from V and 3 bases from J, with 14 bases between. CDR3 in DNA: TGTGCCAGCAGTCCCGAGAACAGGGTCAATCAGCCCCAGCATTTT. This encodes CASSPENRVNQPQHF.

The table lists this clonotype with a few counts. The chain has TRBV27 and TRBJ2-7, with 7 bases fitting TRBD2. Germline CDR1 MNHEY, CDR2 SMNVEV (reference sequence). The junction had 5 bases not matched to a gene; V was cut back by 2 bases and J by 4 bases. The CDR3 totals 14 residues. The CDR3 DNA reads TGTGCCAGCAGTTTAGGGCTAGCGGATTACGAGCAGTACTTC. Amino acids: CASSLGLADYEQYF.

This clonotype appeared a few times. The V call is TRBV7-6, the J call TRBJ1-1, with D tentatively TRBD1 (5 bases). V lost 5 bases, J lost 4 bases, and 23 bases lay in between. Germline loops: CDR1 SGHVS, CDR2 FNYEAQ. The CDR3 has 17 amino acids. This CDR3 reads CASSKDQDIRGSTEAFF. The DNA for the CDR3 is TGTGCCAGCAGCAAAGATCAGGACATAAGAGGGAGCACTGAAGCTTTCTTT.

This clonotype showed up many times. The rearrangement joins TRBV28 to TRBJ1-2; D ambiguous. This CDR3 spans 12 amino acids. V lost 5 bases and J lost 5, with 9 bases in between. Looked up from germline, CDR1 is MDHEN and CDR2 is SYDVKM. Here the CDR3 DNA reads TGTGCCAGCAGTCTCCCTGCGTATGGCTACACCTTC. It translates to CASSLPAYGYTF.

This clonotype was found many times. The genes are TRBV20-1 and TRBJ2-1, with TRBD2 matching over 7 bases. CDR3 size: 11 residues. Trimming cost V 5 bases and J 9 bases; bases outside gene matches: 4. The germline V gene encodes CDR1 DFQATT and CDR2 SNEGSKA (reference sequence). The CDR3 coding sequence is TGCAGTGCTTGGGGGGGGGGTGAGCAGTTCTTC. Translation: CSAWGGGEQFF.

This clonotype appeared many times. DNA for the CDR3: TGTGCCAGCAGCTTAATGGGACTGGACCCCTGGGAGCAGTACTTC. The encoded protein is CASSLMGLDPWEQYF. The chain employs TRBV7-8 and TRBJ2-7; D is perhaps TRBD2 (6 bases). V lost 2 bases, J lost 7 bases, and 18 bases lay in between. Germline-derived CDR1 and CDR2 are SGHVS and FQNEAQ. This CDR3 has 15 amino acids.

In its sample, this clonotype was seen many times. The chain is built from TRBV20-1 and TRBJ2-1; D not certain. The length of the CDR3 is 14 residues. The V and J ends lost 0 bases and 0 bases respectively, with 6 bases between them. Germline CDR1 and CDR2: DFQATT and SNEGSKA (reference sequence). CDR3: CSARDVSSYNEQFF. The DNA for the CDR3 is TGCAGTGCTAGAGACGTGAGCTCCTACAATGAGCAGTTCTTC.

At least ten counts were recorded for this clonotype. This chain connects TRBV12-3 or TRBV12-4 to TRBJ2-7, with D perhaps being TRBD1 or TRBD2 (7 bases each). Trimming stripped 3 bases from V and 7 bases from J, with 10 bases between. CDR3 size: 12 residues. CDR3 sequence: CASSFQGGEQYF. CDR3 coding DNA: TGTGCCAGCAGTTTTCAGGGGGGGGAGCAGTACTTC.

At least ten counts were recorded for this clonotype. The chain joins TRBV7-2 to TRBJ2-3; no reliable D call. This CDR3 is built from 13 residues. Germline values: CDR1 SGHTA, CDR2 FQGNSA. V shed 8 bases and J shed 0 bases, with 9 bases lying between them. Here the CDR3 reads CASERPSTDTQYF. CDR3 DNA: TGTGCCAGCGAAAGGCCTAGCACAGATACGCAGTATTTT.

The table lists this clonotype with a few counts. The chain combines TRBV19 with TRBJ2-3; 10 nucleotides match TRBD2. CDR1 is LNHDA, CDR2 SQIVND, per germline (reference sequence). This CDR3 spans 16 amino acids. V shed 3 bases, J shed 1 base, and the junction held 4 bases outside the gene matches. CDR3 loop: CASSILAGVGTDTQYF. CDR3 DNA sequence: TGTGCCAGTAGTATCCTAGCGGGAGTTGGCACAGATACGCAGTATTTT.